Following are 2 T cell receptor beta chains from one sample sequenced in a study of metastatic and nonmetastatic thyroid tumors. No patient received treatment before thyroid surgery. Via MiXCR, TCRdb re-called the PCR reads. The sample has 40,000 or so clones, roughly 50% seen once. Material for sequencing was tumor tissue. Source of these receptors: a male donor with papillary thyroid cancer or a benign thyroid nodule (not recorded which). Some clones in this sample may be carry-over from other donors' samples.

The DNA for the CDR3 is TGCGCCACCAGACACAGGGCTCTGACCGATCAGCCCCAGCATTTT. It codes for CATRHRALTDQPQHF. This sequence joins TRBV5-1 and TRBJ1-5, with D perhaps TRBD1 (6 bases). The CDR3 is 15 amino acids. Germline V lookup: CDR1 SGHRS, CDR2 YFSETQ. Trimming pared 9 bases from V and 5 bases from J, leaving 21 bases between.

The CDR3 here is CASSNTLAGGPGEQYF. The DNA of the CDR3 is TGTGCCAGTAGTAACACCTTAGCGGGAGGGCCCGGCGAGCAGTACTTC. The chain recombines TRBV19 with TRBJ2-7; 11 bases are a match to TRBD2. The V and J ends lost 4 bases and 6 bases, in that order; junction bases with no gene match: 11. Germline V lookup: CDR1 LNHDA, CDR2 SQIVND (reference sequence). The CDR3 has 16 residues.